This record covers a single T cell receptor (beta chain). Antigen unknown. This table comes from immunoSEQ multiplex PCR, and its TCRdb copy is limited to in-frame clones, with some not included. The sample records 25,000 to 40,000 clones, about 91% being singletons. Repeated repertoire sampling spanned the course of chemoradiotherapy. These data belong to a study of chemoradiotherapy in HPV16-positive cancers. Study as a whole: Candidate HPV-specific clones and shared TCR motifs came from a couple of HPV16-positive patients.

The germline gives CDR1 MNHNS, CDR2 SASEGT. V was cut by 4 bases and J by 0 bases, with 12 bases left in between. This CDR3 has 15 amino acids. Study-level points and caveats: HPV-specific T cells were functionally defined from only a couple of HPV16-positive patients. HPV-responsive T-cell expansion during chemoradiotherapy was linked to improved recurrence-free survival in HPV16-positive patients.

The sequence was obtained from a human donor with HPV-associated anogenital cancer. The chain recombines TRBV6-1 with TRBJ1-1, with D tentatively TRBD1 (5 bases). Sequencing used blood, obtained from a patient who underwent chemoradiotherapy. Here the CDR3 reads CASSGGSVMNTEAFF. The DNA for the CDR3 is TGTGCCAGCAGTGGGGGGAGCGTCATGAACACTGAAGCTTTCTTT.